What follows is one TCR beta chain and its context. Antigen unknown. Profiling relied on immunoSEQ multiplex PCR, and the TCRdb table lists in-frame clones only, not all of them. The sample records roughly 180,000 clones, nearly 95% being singletons. These data belong to a study of T cell responses to AZD1222 COVID-19 vaccine. General study results and limits: Reportedly, close to half of spike-specific TCRs are directed against unmutated variant regions. Clonal diversity may have been underestimated, and the donors were mostly white British, with more females than males. Repertoires were sampled only after the peak T cell response. Spike-specific TCR breadth and depth grew following two AZD1222 doses.

This receptor was taken from an adult who received the AZD1222 COVID-19 vaccine. Sequencing was performed on peripheral blood, taken 28 days after the second AZD1222 dose.

The CDR3 sequence is CASSGRYNEQFF. The DNA for the CDR3 is TGTGCCAGCAGCGGGCGTTACAATGAGCAGTTCTTC. The chain recombines TRBV11-3 with TRBJ2-1; no clear D. The CDR3 length is 12 residues. Germline V gives CDR1 SGHNT, CDR2 YENEEA. The V and J ends lost 5 bases and 4 bases respectively, with 6 bases between them.